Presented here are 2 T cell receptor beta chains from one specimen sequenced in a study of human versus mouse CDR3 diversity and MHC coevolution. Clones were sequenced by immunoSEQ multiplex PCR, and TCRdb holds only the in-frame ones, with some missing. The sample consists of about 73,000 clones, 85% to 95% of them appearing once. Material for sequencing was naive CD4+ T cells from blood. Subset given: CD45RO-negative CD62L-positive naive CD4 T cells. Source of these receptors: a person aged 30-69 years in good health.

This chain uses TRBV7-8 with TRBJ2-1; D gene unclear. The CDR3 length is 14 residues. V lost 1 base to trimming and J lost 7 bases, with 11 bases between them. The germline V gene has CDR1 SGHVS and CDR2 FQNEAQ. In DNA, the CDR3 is TGTGCCAGCAGCTTAGAACCCCGCGGTAATGAGCAGTTCTTC. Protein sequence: CASSLEPRGNEQFF.

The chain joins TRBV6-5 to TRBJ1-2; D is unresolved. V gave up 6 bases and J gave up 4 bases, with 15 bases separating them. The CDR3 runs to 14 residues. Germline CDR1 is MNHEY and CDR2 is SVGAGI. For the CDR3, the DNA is TGTGCCAGCAGCATAAATTACATCGCCTATGGCTACACCTTC. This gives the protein CASSINYIAYGYTF.